The rows below give T cell receptor beta chains drawn from one sample of a study of blood T cell repertoires in COVID-19. Profiling relied on immunoSEQ multiplex PCR, and the TCRdb table lists in-frame clones only, not all of them. The repertoire consists of 200,000 to 250,000 clones, with about 90% occurring once and the leading ten covering around 0.8%. Sequences were obtained from PBMCs or T cells enriched from blood (not recorded which). The receptors here all came from a man over 45 who had been exposed to COVID-19. The CDR3 runs from the conserved cysteine through the conserved F or W. The D gene is left open where the match is weak. Clone size is stated in some rows and not others, as once, few, many or a class when expanded.

>-|TRBV21-1|-|TRBJ1-4
CASSLGRPGGGNEKLFF
TGTGCCAGCAGCTTAGGTAGGCCAGGGGGCGGTAATGAAAAACTGTTTTTT
>-|TRBV4-1|-|TRBJ2-1
CASSLLGLIYNEQFF
TGCGCCAGCAGCCTCCTCGGACTTATCTACAATGAGCAGTTCTTC
>-|TRBV5-1|-|TRBJ2-3
CASNEIGSPGTDTQYF
TGCGCCAGCAATGAAATCGGTAGCCCAGGCACAGATACGCAGTATTTT
>TRBD1|TRBV9|-|TRBJ1-1
CASSVRPLRGATEAFF
TGTGCCAGCAGCGTACGCCCCCTCAGGGGGGCCACTGAAGCTTTCTTT
>-|TRBV18|-|TRBJ1-2
CASSATANIVSNYGYTF
TGTGCCAGCTCAGCGACAGCAAACATCGTTTCAAACTATGGCTACACCTTC
>TRBD1|TRBV30|-|TRBJ1-5
CAWSVRRAVTGGARISNQPQHF
TGTGCCTGGAGTGTACGGAGGGCAGTAACAGGGGGCGCCCGGATTAGCAATCAGCCCCAGCATTTT
>TRBD1|TRBV18|-|TRBJ1-5
CASSPGQGGQPQHF
TGTGCCAGCTCACCCGGACAGGGAGGACAGCCCCAGCATTTT
>TRBD1|TRBV5-1|once|TRBJ2-7
CASSLAEGTGTYEQYF
TGCGCCAGCAGCTTGGCCGAAGGGACAGGGACCTACGAGCAGTACTTC
>TRBD1|TRBV7-9|-|TRBJ1-2
CASSQDRATGNYGYTF
TGTGCCAGCAGTCAGGACAGGGCCACCGGAAACTATGGCTACACCTTC
>-|TRBV11-1|-|TRBJ2-3
CASRYVEGDTQYF
TGTGCCAGCAGATACGTGGAGGGAGATACGCAGTATTTT
>-|TRBV19|once|TRBJ1-6
CASRPTGTRGLHF
TGTGCCAGTAGGCCGACAGGAACCCGAGGCCTCCACTTT
>-|TRBV10-3|-|TRBJ2-2
CAIHTEPTKNTGELFF
TGTGCCATTCACACGGAACCTACTAAAAACACCGGGGAGCTGTTTTTT
>TRBD2|TRBV5-1|-|TRBJ2-5
CASSFGTSSETQYF
TGCGCCAGCAGCTTCGGGACTAGCTCAGAGACCCAGTACTTC
>-|TRBV7-8|-|TRBJ2-5
CASSRRTKETQYF
TGTGCCAGCAGCCGACGGACAAAAGAGACCCAGTACTTC
>-|TRBV3-1/TRBV3-2|-|TRBJ1-2
CASRQTGTILYGYTF
TGTGCCAGCAGACAGACCGGGACAATACTCTATGGCTACACCTTC
>TRBD2|TRBV3-1/TRBV3-2|-|TRBJ2-7
CASSQSTSISYEQYF
TGTGCCAGCAGCCAGTCGACTAGCATCTCTTACGAGCAGTACTTC
>-|TRBV2|-|TRBJ1-6
CASSVGQGDNSPLHF
TGTGCCAGCAGTGTCGGCCAGGGCGATAATTCACCCCTCCACTTT
>-|TRBV9|-|TRBJ1-2
CASSGQYGYTF
TGTGCCAGCAGCGGTCAATATGGCTACACCTTC
>TRBD2|TRBV24-1|-|TRBJ2-1
CATSDFFTSGSYNEQFF
TGTGCCACCAGTGATTTTTTCACTAGCGGGAGCTACAATGAGCAGTTCTTC
>TRBD1|TRBV5-1|-|TRBJ2-7
CASSLGQGAKSEQYF
TGCGCCAGCAGTTTGGGACAGGGGGCAAAGAGCGAGCAGTACTTC
>TRBD1|TRBV6-4|-|TRBJ1-2
CASSVSGGGQGNYGYTF
TGTGCCAGCAGTGTCTCGGGGGGGGGACAGGGCAACTATGGCTACACCTTC
>-|TRBV4-1|-|TRBJ2-5
CASSPGDLRGETQYF
TGCGCCAGCAGCCCGGGGGACCTCAGGGGGGAGACCCAGTACTTC
>TRBD2|TRBV11-2|once|TRBJ2-2
CASSLRLAGRTGDTGELFF
TGTGCCAGCAGCTTGAGGCTAGCGGGCCGCACGGGGGACACCGGGGAGCTGTTTTTT
>-|TRBV6-1|-|TRBJ1-2
CASSERGGGDTF
TGTGCCAGCAGTGAACGGGGGGGAGGGGACACCTTC
>TRBD1|TRBV5-1|-|TRBJ1-1
CASSFTGDAGTEAFF
TGCGCCAGCAGCTTTACAGGGGATGCGGGCACTGAAGCTTTCTTT
>-|TRBV3-1/TRBV3-2|-|TRBJ1-2
CASSPRGGTKATYGYTF
TGTGCCAGCAGCCCGAGGGGAGGGACGAAAGCGACTTATGGCTACACCTTC
>-|TRBV2|-|TRBJ2-2
CASSDQYTGELFF
TGTGCCAGCAGTGATCAGTACACCGGGGAGCTGTTTTTT
>TRBD2|TRBV23-1|few|TRBJ2-2
CASSRGSGGLNTGELFF
TGCGCCAGCAGTCGGGGTAGCGGGGGACTGAACACCGGGGAGCTGTTTTTT
>-|TRBV4-1|-|TRBJ1-5
CASSPSQGYSNQPQHF
TGCGCCAGCAGCCCGAGCCAGGGATATAGCAATCAGCCCCAGCATTTT
>-|TRBV19|-|TRBJ1-1
CASRGQKAFF
TGTGCCAGTAGAGGACAGAAGGCTTTCTTT
>-|TRBV5-6|-|TRBJ1-2
CASSQGLVGGYGYTF
TGTGCCAGCAGCCAGGGTCTGGTTGGCGGCTATGGCTACACCTTC
>TRBD1|TRBV5-5|-|TRBJ1-3
CASSLGQPRSGNTIYF
TGTGCCAGCAGCCTGGGACAGCCTCGCTCTGGAAACACCATATATTTT
>TRBD1|TRBV2|-|TRBJ1-2
CASSSTGQGGYGYTF
TGTGCCAGCAGTTCCACTGGACAGGGAGGGTATGGCTACACCTTC
>-|TRBV2|-|TRBJ2-5
CASSWRASNEETQYF
TGTGCCAGCAGCTGGAGGGCCTCTAATGAAGAGACCCAGTACTTC
>-|TRBV28|-|TRBJ1-5
CASTNRPAGWGNQPQHF
TGTGCCAGCACCAATAGGCCGGCAGGGTGGGGAAATCAGCCCCAGCATTTT
>-|TRBV9|once|TRBJ1-2
CASSVATGDYGYTF
TGTGCCAGCAGCGTAGCTACAGGAGACTATGGCTACACCTTC
>TRBD2|TRBV7-3|-|TRBJ2-5
CASSRGVQETQYF
TGTGCCAGCAGCCGGGGGGTCCAAGAGACCCAGTACTTC
>TRBD1|TRBV7-8|-|TRBJ1-5
CASSPTGGRDQPQHF
TGTGCCAGCAGCCCGACAGGGGGTAGGGATCAGCCCCAGCATTTT
>-|TRBV6-5|-|TRBJ2-1
CASSPGNYNEQFF
TGTGCCAGCAGTCCGGGAAACTACAATGAGCAGTTCTTC
>TRBD1|TRBV9|-|TRBJ2-7
CASSDRTGGPYEQYF
TGTGCCAGCAGCGACCGGACAGGAGGACCCTACGAGCAGTACTTC